This is a list of T cell receptor beta chains from one sample in a study of response to subunit inactivated influenza vaccine. TCRdb reprocessed the RT-PCR reads with MiXCR, giving one entry per CDR3 protein. The sample has about 520,000 distinct CDR3 sequences, approximately 6.9% seen once. This specimen was PBMCs from blood, taken less than 30 months after vaccination. All receptors derive from a man aged 45 to 70 who received an inactivated influenza vaccine. CDR3s include the opening cysteine and the closing phenylalanine or tryptophan. Not all rows give a size; the values are once, few, many and, for expanded clones, a class.

clone_size	v_call	j_call	cdr3_aa
few	TRBV12-3/TRBV12-4	TRBJ2-7	CASSLGFGGQDEQYF
many	TRBV20-1	TRBJ2-1	CSAREVTGSYNEQFF
few	TRBV9	TRBJ2-2	CASSPGGLADNTGELFF
few	TRBV30	TRBJ2-1	CAWSGQGAFWEQFF
few	TRBV28	TRBJ2-7	CASSMDSQFYEQYF
few	TRBV5-5	TRBJ2-7	CASRGTGGAEQYF
few	TRBV5-1	TRBJ2-7	CASSLGGFNEQYF
few	TRBV20-1	TRBJ2-1	CSGFRTYNEQFF
.	TRBV11-2	TRBJ1-1	CSSSLAGSQMNTEAFF
few	TRBV20-1	TRBJ2-3	CSASVGTRDTQYF
few	TRBV5-6	TRBJ2-7	CASSPSAGAEQYF
many	TRBV4-1	TRBJ1-6	CASSRGTGGSPLHF
many	TRBV7-2	TRBJ2-1	CASTLGWQNNEQFF
.	TRBV20-1	TRBJ2-7	CSAKGQGTYEQYF
few	TRBV5-1	TRBJ2-3	CASSSGVLAGGTDTQYF
many	TRBV11-3	TRBJ2-5	CASSLRGTSGGAIKTQYF
.	TRBV20-1	TRBJ2-5	CSATTRQALQETQYF
many	TRBV6-6	TRBJ2-3	CASSYHYDTQYF
many	TRBV6-1	TRBJ2-7	CASRRTGNTYEQYF
many	TRBV7-9	TRBJ2-1	CASSLVVLAEASDEQFF
few	TRBV7-2	TRBJ2-7	CASSAGQVDEQYF
many	TRBV12-3/TRBV12-4	TRBJ2-3	CASGTTSTDTQYF
.	TRBV20-1	TRBJ2-1	CSSRSGGASYNEQFF
many	TRBV20-1	TRBJ2-7	CSAEGFDRGYEQYF
many	TRBV15	TRBJ1-2	CATSRERGAGYGYTF
.	TRBV4-1	TRBJ2-5	CASSQYRVMETQYF
.	TRBV27	TRBJ2-7	CASSPSVTTSGRLYEQYF
few	TRBV5-1	TRBJ1-1	CASSLAGMSEAFF